The rows below give T cell receptor beta chains drawn from one sample of a study of CD8 T cells in ankylosing spondylitis. MiXCR, run by TCRdb on the 5' RACE reads, gives a single entry per CDR3 protein. The data contain 150,000 to 200,000 distinct CDR3 sequences, under 35% of them singletons. The source material was synovial fluid, either unsorted or a sorted T cell fraction (not recorded which). All receptors come from a male donor with ankylosing spondylitis. The CDR3 runs from the conserved cysteine through the conserved F or W. A D gene is named only where the DNA matches it firmly. Clone sizes are given selectively: once, few, many, or a class where the clone is expanded.

clone_size j_call d_call v_call cdr3_aa cdr3_nt
. TRBJ1-1 . TRBV20-1 CSARDWGLHPDTGGAFF TGCAGTGCTAGAGATTGGGGCCTCCACCCCGACACTGGGGGAGCTTTCTTT
once TRBJ1-5 TRBD1 TRBV20-1 CSALTGAQPQHF TGCAGTGCCCTGACAGGGGCACAGCCCCAGCATTTT
many TRBJ2-1 TRBD2 TRBV28 CASTTSGSSYNEQFF TGTGCCAGCACTACTAGCGGGAGCTCCTACAATGAGCAGTTCTTC
medium-sized TRBJ2-1 . TRBV5-1 CASSLSPYEQFF TGCGCCAGCAGCTTGTCTCCGTATGAGCAGTTCTTC
few TRBJ2-5 TRBD2 TRBV4-1 CASSQGSGRGETQYF TGCGCCAGCAGCCAAGGGAGCGGGAGGGGCGAGACCCAGTACTTC
. TRBJ1-3 . TRBV20-1 CSAREGSSGNTIYF TGCAGTGCTAGAGAGGGGTCCTCTGGAAACACCATATATTTT
. TRBJ2-3 . TRBV20-1 CSALRGWTDTQYF TGCAGTGCCTTGAGGGGGTGGACAGATACGCAGTATTTT
few TRBJ2-2 . TRBV7-2 CASSPTAFRTPGELFF TGTGCCAGCAGCCCGACGGCATTCCGAACCCCCGGGGAGCTGTTTTTT
. TRBJ2-3 TRBD2 TRBV4-2 CASSQDLLPWASGLPSDTQYF TGTGCCAGCAGCCAAGACCTCCTTCCCTGGGCTAGCGGGTTGCCTTCAGATACGCAGTATTTT
medium-sized TRBJ2-1 . TRBV7-2 CASSPRAGKSDEQFF TGTGCCAGCAGCCCCCGGGCAGGGAAGTCCGATGAGCAGTTCTTC
. TRBJ2-7 TRBD2 TRBV7-2 CASSNGLAGTYEQYF TGTGCCAGCAGTAACGGACTAGCGGGGACCTACGAGCAGTACTTC
. TRBJ1-2 . TRBV10-3 CAISESTDANYGYTF TGTGCCATCAGTGAGTCCACGGATGCTAACTATGGCTACACCTTC
few TRBJ2-3 TRBD1 TRBV5-1 CASSGDRVFDTQYF TGCGCCAGCAGCGGGGACAGGGTTTTTGATACGCAGTATTTT
many TRBJ1-2 . TRBV12-3/TRBV12-4 CASYQSQGYGYTF TGTGCCAGCTACCAAAGCCAGGGCTATGGCTACACCTTC
. TRBJ2-5 TRBD2 TRBV4-2 CASSQALAGGQETQYF TGTGCCAGCAGCCAAGCCCTAGCGGGAGGCCAAGAGACCCAGTACTTC
. TRBJ1-2 . TRBV9 CASSVEATANYGYTF TGTGCCAGCAGCGTAGAAGCGACAGCTAACTATGGCTACACCTTC
. TRBJ2-5 . TRBV7-2 CASSSRPGTGLQETQYF TGTGCCAGCAGCTCACGACCTGGGACTGGCCTACAAGAGACCCAGTACTTC
many TRBJ1-1 . TRBV18 CASSPTGDTEAFF TGTGCCAGCTCACCTACGGGGGACACTGAAGCTTTCTTT
many TRBJ1-5 . TRBV4-2 CASSQEKGNQPQHF TGTGCCAGCAGCCAAGAGAAAGGCAATCAGCCCCAGCATTTT
. TRBJ1-5 . TRBV20-1 CSARWTGRGGINQPQHF TGCAGTGCTAGATGGACTGGGCGGGGGGGCATCAATCAGCCCCAGCATTTT
many TRBJ1-2 . TRBV5-1 CASRPLLQNYGYTF TGCGCCAGCAGACCTCTCCTACAAAACTATGGCTACACCTTC
many TRBJ1-6 TRBD1 TRBV12-3/TRBV12-4 CASSLGTGLNSPLHF TGTGCCAGCAGTTTAGGGACAGGGCTCAATTCACCCCTCCACTTT